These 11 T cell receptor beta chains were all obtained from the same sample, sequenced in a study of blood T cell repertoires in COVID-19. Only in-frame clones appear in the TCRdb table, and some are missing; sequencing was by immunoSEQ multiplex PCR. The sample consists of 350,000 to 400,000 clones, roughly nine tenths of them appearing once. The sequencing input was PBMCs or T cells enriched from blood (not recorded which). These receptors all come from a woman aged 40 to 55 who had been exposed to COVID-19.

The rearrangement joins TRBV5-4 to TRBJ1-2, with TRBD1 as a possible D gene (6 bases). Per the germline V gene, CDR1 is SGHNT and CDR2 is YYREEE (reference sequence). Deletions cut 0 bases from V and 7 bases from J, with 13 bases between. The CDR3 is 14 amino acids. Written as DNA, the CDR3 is TGTGCCAGCAGCTTGGACAGGGAAGCCCCTGGCTACACCTTC. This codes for CASSLDREAPGYTF.

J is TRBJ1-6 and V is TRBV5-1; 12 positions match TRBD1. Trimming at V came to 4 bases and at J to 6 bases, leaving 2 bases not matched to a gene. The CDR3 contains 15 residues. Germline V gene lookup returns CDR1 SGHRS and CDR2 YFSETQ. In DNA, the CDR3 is TGCGCCAGCAGCAGGGACAGGGGGCCTAATTCACCCCTCCACTTT. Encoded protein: CASSRDRGPNSPLHF.

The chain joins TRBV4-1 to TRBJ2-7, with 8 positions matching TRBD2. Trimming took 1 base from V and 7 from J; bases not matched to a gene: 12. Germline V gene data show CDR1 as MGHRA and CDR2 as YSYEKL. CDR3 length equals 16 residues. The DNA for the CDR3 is TGCGCCAGCAGCCAAGTTCGGGAGGGCTCCTGGATGGAGCAGTACTTC. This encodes CASSQVREGSWMEQYF.

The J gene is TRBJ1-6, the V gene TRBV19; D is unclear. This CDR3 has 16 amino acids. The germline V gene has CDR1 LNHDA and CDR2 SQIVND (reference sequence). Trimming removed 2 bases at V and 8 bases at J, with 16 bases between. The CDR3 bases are TGTGCCAGTAGTATATCATATCAGAGGGCGGATTCACCCCTCCACTTT. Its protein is CASSISYQRADSPLHF.

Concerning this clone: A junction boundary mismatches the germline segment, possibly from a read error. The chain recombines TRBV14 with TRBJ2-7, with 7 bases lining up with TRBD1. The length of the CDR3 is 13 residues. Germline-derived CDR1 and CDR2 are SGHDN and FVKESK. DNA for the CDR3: TGTGCCAGCAGCCAAGGGAGAACAGGGGCTAAGGACTTC. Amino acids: CASSQGRTGAKDF.

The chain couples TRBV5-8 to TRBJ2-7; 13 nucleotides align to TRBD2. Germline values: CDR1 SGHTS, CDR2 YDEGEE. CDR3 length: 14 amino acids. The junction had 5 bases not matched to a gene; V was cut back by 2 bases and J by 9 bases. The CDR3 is CASSLGLAGEGQYF. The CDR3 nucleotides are TGTGCCAGCAGCTTAGGACTAGCGGGAGAAGGGCAGTACTTC.

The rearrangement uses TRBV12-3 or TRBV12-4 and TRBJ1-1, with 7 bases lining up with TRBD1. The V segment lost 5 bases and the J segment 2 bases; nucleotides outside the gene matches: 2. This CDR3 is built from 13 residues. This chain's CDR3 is CASSGDSNTEAFF. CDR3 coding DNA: TGTGCCAGCAGTGGGGACAGCAACACTGAAGCTTTCTTT.

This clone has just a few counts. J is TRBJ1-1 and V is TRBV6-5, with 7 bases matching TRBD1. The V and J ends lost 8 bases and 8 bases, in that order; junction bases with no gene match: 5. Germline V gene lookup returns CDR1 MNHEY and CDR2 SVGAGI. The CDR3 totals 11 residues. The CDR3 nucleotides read TGTGCCAGCCGTCGACAGGGAGAAGCTTTCTTT. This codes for CASRRQGEAFF.

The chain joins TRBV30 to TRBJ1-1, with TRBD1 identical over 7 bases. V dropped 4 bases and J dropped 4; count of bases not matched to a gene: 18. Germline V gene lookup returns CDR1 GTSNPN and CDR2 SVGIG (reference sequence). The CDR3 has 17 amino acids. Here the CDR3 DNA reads TGTGCCTGGACCCGGCAGGGGGTGGTAGGGTTCTCCACTGAAGCTTTCTTT. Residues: CAWTRQGVVGFSTEAFF.

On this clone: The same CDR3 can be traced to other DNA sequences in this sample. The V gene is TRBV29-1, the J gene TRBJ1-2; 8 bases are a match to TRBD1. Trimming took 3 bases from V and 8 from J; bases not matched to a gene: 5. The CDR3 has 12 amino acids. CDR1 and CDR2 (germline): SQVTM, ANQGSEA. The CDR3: CSVDRDRLGYTF. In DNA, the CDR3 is TGCAGCGTTGACCGGGACAGGTTGGGCTACACCTTC.

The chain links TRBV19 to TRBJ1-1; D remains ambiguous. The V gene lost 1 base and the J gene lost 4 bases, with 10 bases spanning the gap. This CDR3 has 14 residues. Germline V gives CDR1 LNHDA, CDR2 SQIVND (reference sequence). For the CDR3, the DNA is TGTGCCAGTAGTATAGCGTTTAGAAGCACTGAAGCTTTCTTT. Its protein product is CASSIAFRSTEAFF.